This T cell receptor beta chain came from a study of shared clonotypes between healthy human individuals. Germline V gene sequence: CDR1 KGHSH, CDR2 LQKENI. The CDR3 length is 14 residues. V gave up 2 bases and J gave up 9 bases; unmatched junction bases: 6. Sequencing used immunoSEQ multiplex PCR; TCRdb keeps in-frame clones, though not all of them. Of some 480,000 clones listed, about 80% are singletons. This clone has ten or more counts. Sequenced: PBMCs. The receptor was isolated from a woman aged 40 to 55 in good health. Some clones in this sample may be carry-over from other donors' samples. The chain joins TRBV18 to TRBJ2-1; TRBD1 agrees at 8 bases. The CDR3: CASSPSTGAGEQFF. CDR3 nucleotides: TGTGCCAGCTCACCATCGACAGGGGCCGGTGAGCAGTTCTTC.